The 13 T cell receptor beta chains reported below all come from one sample, sequenced in a study of identical twins listed by TCRdb under 2016. The method was 5' RACE. Sequencing was carried out with an Illumina HiSeq 2000. TCRdb itself trimmed the public reads at Q25 with fastp, ran MiXCR and retained productive beta chains. Entries are consolidated by CDR3 protein sequence, retaining the most common genes and DNA. The sample table shows 200,000 to 250,000 distinct CDR3 sequences, and more than 6.5% are seen once. The ten largest clones add up to less than 2% of the sample. The same specimen was also included in a second study, on yellow fever vaccine responses in identical twins.

Sequencing input: memory (CD45RO+) T cells sorted from blood. The label giving this sample's cell subset or site can be read as: CD45RO+ enriched T cells. All receptors come from a woman aged 18-35 years in good health.

This chain joins TRBV7-2 and TRBJ1-5; D is ambiguous. The CDR3 sequence is 17 residues long. Germline V gene data show CDR1 as SGHTA and CDR2 as FQGNSA. V was cut by 0 bases and J by 4 bases, with 16 bases left in between. The CDR3 region is CASSLAAAGPPNQPQHF. CDR3 nucleotide sequence: TGTGCCAGCAGCTTAGCGGCGGCTGGGCCACCTAATCAGCCCCAGCATTTT.

This clonotype was counted ten times or more. The chain carries TRBV11-2 and TRBJ2-5; tentative D call: TRBD2 (6 bases). The CDR3 loop spans 13 amino acids. V was cut by 7 bases and J by 2 bases, with 11 bases left in between. In germline, CDR1 is SGHAT, CDR2 FQNNGV. The CDR3 region is CASTQGGQETQYF. CDR3 DNA: TGTGCCAGCACCCAGGGAGGACAAGAGACCCAGTACTTC.

This clonotype was observed a few times. This chain links TRBV7-2 with TRBJ2-7; 12 bases are shared with TRBD1. The trim removed 5 bases at V and 7 bases at J, leaving 9 bases unmatched. There are 15 residues in the CDR3. The germline V gene encodes CDR1 SGHTA and CDR2 FQGNSA. The CDR3 nucleotides are TGTGCCAGCAGCCCATGGGGACAGGGGGCGAAAGAGCAGTACTTC. Protein sequence: CASSPWGQGAKEQYF.

V and J are TRBV25-1 and TRBJ2-2, with a tentative D call TRBD1 (6 bases). This CDR3 has 16 residues. Germline V gives CDR1 MGHDK, CDR2 SYGVNS. V was shortened by 3 bases and J by 1 base, with 12 bases between the two germline ends. CDR3 in DNA: TGTGCCAGCAGTGATGGGGGCAGCGGGAACACCGGGGAGCTGTTTTTT. Translated: CASSDGGSGNTGELFF.

This clonotype was seen ten or more times. The V and J genes are TRBV3-1 and TRBJ1-6; D not resolved. V dropped 4 bases and J dropped 9 bases, with 10 bases sitting between them. This CDR3 contains 13 residues. CDR1 LGHDT and CDR2 YNNKEL come from the germline V gene (reference sequence). CDR3 amino acids: CASSPTPGSPLHF. The CDR3 DNA follows: TGTGCCAGCAGCCCCACCCCGGGTTCACCCCTCCACTTT.

This clonotype was counted between two and nine times. This sequence joins TRBV7-2 and TRBJ2-7; 13 positions match TRBD2. Germline lookup yields CDR1 SGHTA and CDR2 FQGNSA. V lost 1 base and J lost 3; bases outside the gene matches: 6. The CDR3 totals 17 residues. The CDR3 nucleotides read TGTGCCAGCAGCTTAGGGACTAGCGGGAGACCCAGCTACGAGCAGTACTTC. Residues: CASSLGTSGRPSYEQYF.

This clonotype was detected once. Since a much larger clone is just one base distant, this may be a read error. V is TRBV9 and J is TRBJ2-7; TRBD1 might be the D (8 bases). In germline, CDR1 is SGDLS, CDR2 YYNGEE. This CDR3 comprises 14 residues. CDR3 amino acids: CSSSKRDRSYEQYF. As DNA, the CDR3 is TGTTCCAGCAGCAAGCGGGACAGGTCCTACGAGCAGTACTTC.

There are a few counts of this clonotype. The V call is TRBV6-5, the J call TRBJ2-7; the D gene is possibly TRBD1 (6 bases). CDR1 is MNHEY, CDR2 SVGAGI, per germline. Between the trimmed V and J ends, which lost 3 bases and 6 bases, there was a span of 12 bases. The CDR3 totals 13 residues. CDR3 bases: TGTGCCAGCAGTTATAACAGGGCGGGCGAGCAGTACTTC. Residues: CASSYNRAGEQYF.

The chain joins TRBV28 to TRBJ2-3; 7 bases are shared with TRBD1. Germline values: CDR1 MDHEN, CDR2 SYDVKM. The CDR3 sequence is 15 residues long. Germline trimming cut 5 bases from V and 2 bases from J; bases unmatched to any gene: 7. In DNA, the CDR3 is TGTGCCAGCAGTCGCCGAACAGGGGCCACAGATACGCAGTATTTT. It encodes CASSRRTGATDTQYF.

This chain uses TRBV3-1 with TRBJ2-7; D uncertain. The CDR3 spans 14 residues. The germline V and J ends were trimmed by 6 bases and 2 bases, with 14 bases remaining between them. The germline V gene encodes CDR1 LGHDT and CDR2 YNNKEL (reference sequence). The CDR3 coding sequence is TGTGCCAGCAGAGCCCCAAAGCGCCCCTACGAGCAGTACTTC. Its translation is CASRAPKRPYEQYF.

There are many counts of this clonotype. This chain connects TRBV20-1 to TRBJ2-1; D not certain. Per the germline V gene, CDR1 is DFQATT and CDR2 is SNEGSKA (reference sequence). This CDR3 has 10 residues. Trimming removed 5 bases at V and 7 bases at J, with 6 bases between. The CDR3 DNA reads TGCAGTGCTCTAAGGAATGAGCAGTTCTTC. This gives the protein CSALRNEQFF.

The rearrangement links TRBV4-3 to TRBJ2-3, with D maybe TRBD2 (6 bases). Germline CDR1 is LGHNA and CDR2 is YSLEER. The CDR3 totals 15 residues. The V end was cut by 3 bases, the J end by 6 bases, with 16 bases between. CDR3 in DNA: TGCGCCAGCAGCCATACTACCGTGGGACTCGATACGCAGTATTTT. Encoded protein: CASSHTTVGLDTQYF.

This clonotype was counted many times. This chain connects TRBV11-2 to TRBJ2-3; 8 bases map to TRBD1. Germline V gene lookup returns CDR1 SGHAT and CDR2 FQNNGV. V shed 5 bases and J 5 bases; nucleotides not matched to a gene: 12. This CDR3 contains 16 residues. The DNA of the CDR3 is TGTGCCAGCAGCCCTCGGACAGGGAGAGGGCTAGATACGCAGTATTTT. Protein sequence: CASSPRTGRGLDTQYF.